This T cell receptor (beta chain) was sequenced in a study of cytomegalovirus exposure and HLA in healthy donors. The germline V gene has CDR1 SGHAT and CDR2 FQNNGV. The ends lost 3 bases at V and 8 bases at J; junction bases unmatched: 3. The CDR3 is 13 amino acids. Primers included in the PCR were 60 Vbeta and 13 Jbeta primers. Profiled with immunoSEQ multiplex PCR; TCRdb holds only in-frame clones, not every one. This repertoire comprises some 110,000 clones; its ten largest clones make up around 7%. The sequence derives from a man aged 40-49 years in good health and CMV-seropositive. Source material: PBMCs. The chain has TRBV11-2 and TRBJ2-1, with 8 bases aligning to TRBD2. CDR3 region: CASSFQRGYEQFF. Written as DNA, the CDR3 is TGTGCCAGCAGCTTCCAGCGGGGGTATGAGCAGTTCTTC.